The present TCR beta chain was sequenced within a study of sequential checkpoint blockade in melanoma. Measured with immunoSEQ multiplex PCR; TCRdb has only the in-frame clones, and not every one. The sample includes roughly 20,000 clones, 70% to 75% of them seen just once. The CDR3 runs 15 residues. Germline V lookup: CDR1 GTSNPN, CDR2 SVGIG (reference sequence). V lost 0 bases and J lost 3, with 13 bases in between. Treatment given: randomized to nivolumab then ipilimumab (arm A) or the reverse (arm B). DNA-damaging chemotherapy had not been given to any patient beforehand. This sample comprised CD8+ T cells sorted from blood (inferred from file names), obtained from a patient given nivolumab and ipilimumab in sequence. The chain combines TRBV30 with TRBJ2-3; D possibly corresponds to TRBD2 (7 bases). The sequence came from a human donor with melanoma. CDR3: CAWSVRGEGTDTQYF. CDR3 DNA sequence: TGTGCCTGGAGTGTAAGGGGGGAGGGGACAGATACGCAGTATTTT.